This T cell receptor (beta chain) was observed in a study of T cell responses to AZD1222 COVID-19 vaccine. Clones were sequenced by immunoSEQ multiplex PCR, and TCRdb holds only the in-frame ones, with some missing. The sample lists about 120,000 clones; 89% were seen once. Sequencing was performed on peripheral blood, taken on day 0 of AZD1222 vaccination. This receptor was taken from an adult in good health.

The CDR3 DNA follows: TGCGCCAGCACTCCGAACACTGAAGCTTTCTTT. It yields the protein CASTPNTEAFF. The chain has TRBV23-1 and TRBJ1-1, with D unclear. TRBV23-1 is reported as an ORF; its role is uncertain. Trimming took off 7 bases at V and 1 base at J, with 4 bases between the two ends. CDR3 length: 11 amino acids.